This entry concerns a single T cell receptor beta chain. Its antigen is not known. This record comes from a study of T cell responses to AZD1222 COVID-19 vaccine. The study, taken as a whole, reports: Donors in the cohort were predominantly white British and more often female, and clonal diversity was possibly underestimated.

After removal of 10 bases from V and 6 bases from J, the junction contained 7 bases not matched to a gene. The CDR3 contains 12 residues. CDR1 ENHRY and CDR2 SYGVKD come from the germline V gene. The assay was immunoSEQ multiplex PCR, and TCRdb's table has in-frame clones only and misses some. Here the sample spans approximately 140,000 clones, 91% being singletons. The source of this sequence is an adult who received the AZD1222 COVID-19 vaccine. The chain employs TRBV10-3 and TRBJ1-2; 8 positions match TRBD1. The specimen comprised peripheral blood, sampled 28 days after the second AZD1222 dose. The CDR3 nucleotides read TGTGCCACCAGACAGGGGAATCATGGCTACACCTTC. Its translation is CATRQGNHGYTF.